These 32 T cell receptor beta chains were all obtained from the same sample, sequenced in a study of CD8 T cells in ankylosing spondylitis (dated by TCRdb to 2017 to 2019). Library preparation was by 5' RACE. Sequenced using an Illumina MiSeq. TCRdb passed the public sequencing reads through fastp at Q25 and MiXCR, retaining productive beta sequences. Each entry is one CDR3 protein sequence, shown with its most common DNA and genes. Within this sample are roughly 30,000 distinct CDR3 sequences, with approximately 15% of them counted one time only. The biggest ten clones account for less than 40% of the sample. The sequenced material came from blood. These receptors were collected from a male donor with ankylosing spondylitis or in good health (not recorded which).

This chain links TRBV3-1 with TRBJ2-6; D is undetermined. CDR3 length: 16 amino acids. The germline gives CDR1 LGHDT, CDR2 YNNKEL (reference sequence). Trimming pared 4 bases from V and 0 bases from J, leaving 10 bases between. The CDR3, as DNA: TGTGCCAGCAGCCCCCTAACATCCTCTGGGGCCAACGTCCTGACTTTC. Its translation: CASSPLTSSGANVLTF.

A few counts support this clonotype. The chain joins TRBV5-1 to TRBJ1-4, with D unresolved. CDR1 SGHRS and CDR2 YFSETQ come from the germline V gene. The CDR3 has 14 amino acids. V was cut by 0 bases and J by 8 bases, with 11 bases left in between. CDR3 in amino acids: CASSLEQRGEKLFF. CDR3 coding DNA: TGCGCCAGCAGCTTGGAACAACGGGGAGAAAAACTGTTTTTT.

CDR3 region: CASSQGRARETQYF. CDR3 coding DNA: TGTGCCAGCAGCCAAGGTCGGGCCAGGGAGACCCAGTACTTC. The rearrangement links TRBV2 to TRBJ2-5; D uncertain. The CDR3 is 14 residues long. Trimming pared 6 bases from V and 5 bases from J, leaving 16 bases between. CDR1 and CDR2 from the germline V gene are SNHLY and FYNNEI.

J is TRBJ2-7 and V is TRBV13, with D tentatively TRBD2 (5 bases). Germline V gene lookup returns CDR1 PRHDT and CDR2 FYEKMQ (reference sequence). The CDR3 is made up of 15 amino acids. The V end lost 5 bases, the J end lost 3 bases, and 17 bases lay between the germline ends. The CDR3 nucleotides read TGTGCCAGCAGCCTCCGGGGAGCCCTCGACTACGAGCAGTACTTC. Residues: CASSLRGALDYEQYF.

The gene calls are TRBV7-2 and TRBJ2-2, with D possibly called TRBD1 or TRBD2 (5 bases each). Trimming removed 5 bases from V and 4 bases from J, with 14 bases in between. Germline V CDR1 and CDR2: SGHTA, FQGNSA. The CDR3 spans 15 residues. The CDR3 bases are TGTGCCAGCAGCGCCTTTGGGGACCCCACCGGGGAGCTGTTTTTT. Residues: CASSAFGDPTGELFF. The full variable domain, in which reference TRBV7-2 and TRBJ2-2 provide the parts outside the CDR3, is GAGVSQSPSNKVTEKGKDVELRCDPISGHTALYWYRQSLGQGLEFLIYFQGNSAPDKSGLPSDRFSAERTGGSVSTLTIQRTQQEDSAVYLCASSAFGDPTGELFFGEGSRLTVL.

This clonotype turned up a few times. The genes are TRBV12-3 or TRBV12-4 and TRBJ2-5; 9 bases match TRBD2. The V segment lost 3 bases and the J segment 10 bases; nucleotides outside the gene matches: 9. The CDR3 has 14 amino acids. The CDR3 reads CASSFGSGGDVQYF. As DNA, the CDR3 is TGTGCCAGCAGTTTTGGTAGCGGGGGTGATGTCCAGTACTTC.

The chain carries TRBV28 and TRBJ2-7; D possibly matches TRBD1 or TRBD2 (5 bases each). Between the trimmed V and J ends, which lost 5 bases and 3 bases, there was a span of 8 bases. The CDR3 is 12 amino acids. Looked up from germline, CDR1 is MDHEN and CDR2 is SYDVKM. The CDR3 DNA reads TGTGCCAGCAGTCTTGGGGGCTACGAGCAGTACTTC. Translation gives CASSLGGYEQYF.

V is TRBV28 and J is TRBJ2-1, with 15 bases fitting TRBD2. Germline trimming cut 7 bases from V and 7 bases from J; bases unmatched to any gene: 5. Germline V CDR1 and CDR2: MDHEN, SYDVKM. The CDR3 length is 15 residues. This chain's CDR3 is CASTTGTSGRNEQFF. The CDR3 nucleotides read TGTGCCAGCACTACCGGGACTAGCGGGAGGAATGAGCAGTTCTTC.

This clonotype was observed a few times. This chain uses TRBV7-2 with TRBJ2-6; D is unclear. Between the trimmed V and J ends, which lost 0 bases and 2 bases, there was a span of 5 bases. Germline values: CDR1 SGHTA, CDR2 FQGNSA. The CDR3 length is 15 residues. This CDR3 is CASSLAQAGANVLTF. CDR3 in DNA: TGTGCCAGCAGCTTAGCGCAAGCTGGGGCCAACGTCCTGACTTTC. Full variable domain (outside the CDR3, taken from reference TRBV7-2 and TRBJ2-6): GAGVSQSPSNKVTEKGKDVELRCDPISGHTALYWYRQSLGQGLEFLIYFQGNSAPDKSGLPSDRFSAERTGGSVSTLTIQRTQQEDSAVYLCASSLAQAGANVLTFGAGSRLTVL.

This clonotype has more than one count but fewer than ten. The genes are TRBV29-1 and TRBJ2-2, with D possibly matching TRBD2 (6 bases). The V and J ends lost 6 bases and 5 bases respectively, with 7 bases between them. Germline CDR1 and CDR2: SQVTM and ANQGSEA. The CDR3 has 11 residues. In nucleotides, the CDR3 is TGCAGCGTAGGGACTACCGGGGAGCTGTTTTTT. Translation: CSVGTTGELFF.

This clonotype appeared many times. The chain links TRBV29-1 to TRBJ1-1; maybe TRBD1 (6 bases). The CDR3 consists of 14 residues. Trimming removed 4 bases from V and 4 bases from J, with 16 bases in between. Per the germline V gene, CDR1 is SQVTM and CDR2 is ANQGSEA. CDR3: CSVAEAGARTEAFF. DNA of the CDR3: TGCAGCGTTGCGGAGGCGGGGGCGCGCACTGAAGCTTTCTTT. The whole variable domain, filled in from reference TRBV29-1 and TRBJ1-1, reads SAVISQKPSRDICQRGTSLTIQCQVDSQVTMMFWYRQQPGQSLTLIATANQGSEATYESGFVIDKFPISRPNLTFSTLTVSNMSPEDSSIYLCSVAEAGARTEAFFGQGTRLTVV.

The chain couples TRBV6-6 to TRBJ1-4; D call uncertain. The CDR3 contains 13 residues. In germline, CDR1 is MNHNY, CDR2 SVGAGI (reference sequence). V lost 2 bases and J lost 8, with 9 bases in between. As DNA, the CDR3 is TGTGCCAGCAGTTACGCGGGTGTCGAAAAACTGTTTTTT. This codes for CASSYAGVEKLFF.

The chain recombines TRBV20-1 with TRBJ2-5; TRBD2 agrees at 12 bases. The CDR3 covers 14 residues. Germline V CDR1 and CDR2: DFQATT, SNEGSKA (reference sequence). V lost 6 bases to trimming and J lost 2 bases; unmatched junction nucleotides: 4. In nucleotides, the CDR3 is TGCAGTGCCAGACTAGCGGGGGTGCAAGAGACCCAGTACTTC. It codes for CSARLAGVQETQYF.

Concerning this clonotype: One end of the junction is discordant with germline, which a read error may explain. This CDR3 reads CSTSSAYNEQFF. The CDR3 region has the DNA TGCAGTACTAGCAGCGCCTACAATGAGCAGTTCTTC. The gene calls are TRBV20-1 and TRBJ2-1, with D possibly TRBD2 on 6 matching bases. CDR1 is DFQATT, CDR2 SNEGSKA, per germline (reference sequence). This CDR3 has 12 residues.

J is TRBJ2-3 and V is TRBV10-3, with TRBD1 matching 8 bases. This CDR3 is built from 14 residues. Germline V CDR1 and CDR2: ENHRY, SYGVKD. V gave up 6 bases and J gave up 2 bases; unmatched junction bases: 4. The CDR3: CAISPGQDTDTQYF. CDR3 nucleotides: TGTGCCATCAGCCCGGGACAGGACACAGATACGCAGTATTTT.

This chain links TRBV5-6 with TRBJ2-1; no clear D gene. Trimming pared 0 bases from V and 3 bases from J, leaving 7 bases between. The germline gives CDR1 SGHDT, CDR2 YYEEEE. This CDR3 comprises 14 residues. The CDR3 nucleotides read TGTGCCAGCAGCTTGGAATACAGCTACAATGAGCAGTTCTTC. It codes for CASSLEYSYNEQFF.

This clonotype was counted only a few times. V gene TRBV21-1 combines with J gene TRBJ2-6; TRBD1 was called by the table and not checked on the DNA. TRBV21-1 is a pseudogene locus. This CDR3 region has 18 residues. For the CDR3, the DNA is TGTGCCAGAAATAAGGGGACAGGGGCCTCCTCTGGGGCCAACGTCCTGACTTTC. Protein: CARNKGTGASSGANVLTF.

This chain joins TRBV7-3 and TRBJ1-4; 8 nucleotides align to TRBD1. The germline V gene encodes CDR1 SGHTA and CDR2 FQGTGA. The CDR3 sequence is 14 residues long. J was trimmed by 5 bases and V by 6 bases; bases with no gene match: 5. The CDR3 DNA follows: TGTGCCAGCAGACAGGGACAGGAGAATGAAAAACTGTTTTTT. As protein: CASRQGQENEKLFF.

V and J are TRBV7-2 and TRBJ2-1; 10 positions match TRBD2. The junction had 18 bases not matched to a gene; V was cut back by 5 bases and J by 14 bases. This CDR3 is 16 amino acids long. Germline V gene lookup returns CDR1 SGHTA and CDR2 FQGNSA. The chain's CDR3 is CASSPFLAGVSGSEFF. The CDR3 DNA sequence: TGTGCCAGCAGCCCCTTTCTAGCGGGGGTCTCTGGGTCGGAGTTCTTC. Full variable domain (rest looked up from reference TRBV7-2 and TRBJ2-1): GAGVSQSPSNKVTEKGKDVELRCDPISGHTALYWYRQSLGQGLEFLIYFQGNSAPDKSGLPSDRFSAERTGGSVSTLTIQRTQQEDSAVYLCASSPFLAGVSGSEFFGPGTRLTVL.

This clonotype came up a few times. The chain is built from TRBV7-3 and TRBJ2-5; 8 bases match TRBD2. CDR1 is SGHTA and CDR2 is FQGTGA in the germline V gene. V shed 5 bases and J 5 bases; nucleotides not matched to a gene: 4. The CDR3 totals 13 residues. CDR3 loop: CASSRGGRETQYF. The CDR3 nucleotides read TGTGCCAGCAGCCGCGGGGGGAGGGAGACCCAGTACTTC.

This clonotype was observed at least ten times. This CDR3 is CASSFNGELFF. The CDR3, as DNA: TGTGCCAGCAGTTTCAACGGGGAGCTGTTTTTT. The chain couples TRBV27 to TRBJ2-2; D is uncertain. This CDR3 has 11 amino acids. Germline loops: CDR1 MNHEY, CDR2 SMNVEV (reference sequence). V shed 3 bases and J shed 7 bases, with 3 bases lying between them.

The chain recombines TRBV5-1 with TRBJ2-5, with 9 bases lining up with TRBD1. Losses at the gene ends were 4 bases for V and 5 bases for J; bases not matched to a gene: 9. This CDR3 spans 15 amino acids. The germline V gene has CDR1 SGHRS and CDR2 YFSETQ. The CDR3 loop is CASSPSGQGSETQYF. Here the CDR3 DNA reads TGCGCCAGCAGCCCATCGGGACAGGGTTCGGAGACCCAGTACTTC.

V and J are TRBV7-9 and TRBJ2-1, with D hard to call. CDR1 is SEHNR, CDR2 FQNEAQ, per germline (reference sequence). This CDR3 is built from 12 residues. V gave up 8 bases and J gave up 8 bases, with 13 bases separating them. The CDR3 sequence is CASERLGDEQFF. Here the CDR3 DNA reads TGTGCCAGCGAAAGGCTTGGAGATGAGCAGTTCTTC.

This chain uses TRBV5-6 with TRBJ1-1; D uncertain. The CDR3 extends over 14 amino acids. V was shortened by 1 base and J by 4 bases, with 11 bases between the two germline ends. Germline V lookup: CDR1 SGHDT, CDR2 YYEEEE. The CDR3 sequence: CASSLSGFGTEAFF. The CDR3 DNA follows: TGTGCCAGCAGCTTGAGCGGGTTCGGCACTGAAGCTTTCTTT.

This clonotype was seen only a few times. J is TRBJ1-2 and V is TRBV12-3 or TRBV12-4; 9 bases map to TRBD1. J gave up 8 bases and V 8 bases, and 9 bases lay outside the gene matches. CDR3 length: 13 residues. The CDR3 bases are TGTGCCAGCCGTTGGGGACAGGGAGAGGGCTACACCTTC. This encodes CASRWGQGEGYTF.

This clonotype was observed a handful of times. CDR3 coding DNA: TGTGCCAGCAGCCCCACCCAGGGCTCGAACACTGAAGCTTTCTTT. The encoded protein is CASSPTQGSNTEAFF. The chain links TRBV21-1 to TRBJ1-1; the listed D gene, TRBD1, was not tested against the DNA. TRBV21-1 is a pseudogene segment. The CDR3 loop spans 15 amino acids.

This clonotype was seen a handful of times. The V and J genes are TRBV21-1 and TRBJ2-5; TRBD1 reflects the table's D call only, with no check against the DNA. TRBV21-1 is marked as a pseudogene. CDR3 length: 15 amino acids. The CDR3 DNA reads TGTGCCAGCAGCAGTATTGTAGACAGCAAAGAGACCCAGTACTTC. Translating gives CASSSIVDSKETQYF.

Many counts were recorded for this clonotype. The chain carries TRBV28 and TRBJ2-7; D perhaps matches TRBD2 (6 bases). This CDR3 comprises 14 residues. Per the germline V gene, CDR1 is MDHEN and CDR2 is SYDVKM. Deletions cut 5 bases from V and 0 bases from J, with 11 bases between. The CDR3 sequence is CASSQPGLSYEQYF. The DNA for the CDR3 is TGTGCCAGCAGTCAACCGGGACTCTCCTACGAGCAGTACTTC. The full variable domain, rest sourced from reference TRBV28 and TRBJ2-7, is DVKVTQSSRYLVKRTGEKVFLECVQDMDHENMFWYRQDPGLGLRLIYFSYDVKMKEKGDIPEGYSVSREKKERFSLILESASTNQTSMYLCASSQPGLSYEQYFGPGTRLTVT.

This clonotype was seen a handful of times. The chain carries TRBV7-3 and TRBJ2-2; 10 bases align to TRBD2. Trimming cost V 2 bases and J 7 bases; bases outside gene matches: 4. CDR3 size: 15 residues. CDR1 is SGHTA and CDR2 is FQGTGA in the germline V gene. The CDR3 DNA reads TGTGCCAGCAGCTTAGGTAGCGGGAGGCACGGGGAGCTGTTTTTT. Residues: CASSLGSGRHGELFF.

This clonotype was seen only a few times. This chain uses TRBV6-5 with TRBJ2-1; 8 nucleotides align to TRBD2. The germline gives CDR1 MNHEY, CDR2 SVGAGI. After removal of 6 bases from V and 6 bases from J, the junction contained 7 bases not matched to a gene. This CDR3 spans 14 amino acids. The DNA for the CDR3 is TGTGCCAGCAGCCTGGGACTAGAGCGCAATGAGCAGTTCTTC. Translation: CASSLGLERNEQFF.

This clonotype has more than one count but fewer than ten. The rearrangement joins TRBV29-1 to TRBJ2-1, with D unresolved. This CDR3 spans 11 amino acids. Trimming removed 4 bases from V and 4 bases from J, with 5 bases in between. Germline-derived CDR1 and CDR2 are SQVTM and ANQGSEA. This CDR3 is CSVAAYNEQFF. The DNA for the CDR3 is TGCAGCGTTGCTGCATACAATGAGCAGTTCTTC.

The genes are TRBV5-1 and TRBJ2-2, with D uncertain. The CDR3 spans 14 residues. Trimming left V 2 bases short and J 2 bases short, with 7 bases between. From germline, CDR1 is SGHRS and CDR2 YFSETQ. The DNA of the CDR3 is TGCGCCAGCAGCTTCTACGGTAACACCGGGGAGCTGTTTTTT. It codes for CASSFYGNTGELFF. Combining the CDR3 with reference TRBV5-1 and TRBJ2-2 gives the whole variable domain KAGVTQTPRYLIKTRGQQVTLSCSPISGHRSVSWYQQTPGQGLQFLFEYFSETQRNKGNFPGRFSGRQFSNSRSEMNVSTLELGDSALYLCASSFYGNTGELFFGEGSRLTVL.